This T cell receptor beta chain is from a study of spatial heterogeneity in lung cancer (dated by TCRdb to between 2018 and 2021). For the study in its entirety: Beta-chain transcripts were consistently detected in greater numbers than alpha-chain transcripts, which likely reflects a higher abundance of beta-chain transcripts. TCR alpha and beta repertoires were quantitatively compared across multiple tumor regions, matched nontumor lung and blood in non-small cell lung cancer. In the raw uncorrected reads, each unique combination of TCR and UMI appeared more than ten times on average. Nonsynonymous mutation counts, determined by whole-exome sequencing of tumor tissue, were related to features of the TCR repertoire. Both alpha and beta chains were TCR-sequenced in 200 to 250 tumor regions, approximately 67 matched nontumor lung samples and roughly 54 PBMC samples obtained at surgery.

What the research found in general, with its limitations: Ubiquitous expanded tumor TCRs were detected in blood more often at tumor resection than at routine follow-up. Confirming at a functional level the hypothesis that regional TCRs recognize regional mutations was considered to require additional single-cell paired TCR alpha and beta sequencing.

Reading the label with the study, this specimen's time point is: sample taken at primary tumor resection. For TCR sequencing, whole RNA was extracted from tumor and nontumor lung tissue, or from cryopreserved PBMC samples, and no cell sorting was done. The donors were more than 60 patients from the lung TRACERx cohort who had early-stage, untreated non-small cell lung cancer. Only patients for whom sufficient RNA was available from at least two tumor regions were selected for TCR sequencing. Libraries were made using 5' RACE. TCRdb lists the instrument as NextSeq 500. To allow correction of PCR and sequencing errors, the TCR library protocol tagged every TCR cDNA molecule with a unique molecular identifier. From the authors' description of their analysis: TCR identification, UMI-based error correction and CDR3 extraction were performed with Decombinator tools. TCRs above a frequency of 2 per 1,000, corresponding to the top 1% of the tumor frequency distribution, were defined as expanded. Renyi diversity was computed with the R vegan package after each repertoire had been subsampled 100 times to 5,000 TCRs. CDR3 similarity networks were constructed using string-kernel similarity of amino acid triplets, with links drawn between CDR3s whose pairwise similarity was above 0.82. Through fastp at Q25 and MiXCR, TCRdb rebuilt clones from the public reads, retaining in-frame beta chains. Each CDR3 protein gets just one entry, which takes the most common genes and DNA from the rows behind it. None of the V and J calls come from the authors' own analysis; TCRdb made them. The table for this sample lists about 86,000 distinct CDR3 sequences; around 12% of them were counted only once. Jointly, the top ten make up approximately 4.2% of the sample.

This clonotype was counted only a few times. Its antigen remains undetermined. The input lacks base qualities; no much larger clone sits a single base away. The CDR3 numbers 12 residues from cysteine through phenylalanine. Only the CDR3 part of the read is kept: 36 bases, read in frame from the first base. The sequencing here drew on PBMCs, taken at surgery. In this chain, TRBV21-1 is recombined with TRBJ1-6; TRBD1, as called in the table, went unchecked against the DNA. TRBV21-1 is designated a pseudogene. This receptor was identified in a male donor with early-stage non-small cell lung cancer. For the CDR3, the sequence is CASTGYNSPLHF. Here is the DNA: TGTGCCAGCACAGGGTACAATTCACCCCTCCACTTT.